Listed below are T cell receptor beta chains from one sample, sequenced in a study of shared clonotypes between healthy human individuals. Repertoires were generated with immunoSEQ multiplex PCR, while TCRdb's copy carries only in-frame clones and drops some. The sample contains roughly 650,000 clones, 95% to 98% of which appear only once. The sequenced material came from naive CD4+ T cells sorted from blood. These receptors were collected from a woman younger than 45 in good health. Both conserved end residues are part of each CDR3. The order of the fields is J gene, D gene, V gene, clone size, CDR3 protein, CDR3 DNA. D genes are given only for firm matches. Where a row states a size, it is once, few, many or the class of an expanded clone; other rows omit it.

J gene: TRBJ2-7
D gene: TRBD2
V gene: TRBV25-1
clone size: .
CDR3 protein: CASSELSSGRSYEQYF
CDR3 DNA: TGTGCCAGCAGTGAATTGAGTAGCGGGAGGTCTTATGAGCAGTACTTC

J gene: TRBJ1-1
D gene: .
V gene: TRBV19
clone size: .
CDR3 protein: CASILDRNTEAFF
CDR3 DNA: TGTGCCAGTATCCTAGACCGGAACACTGAAGCTTTCTTT

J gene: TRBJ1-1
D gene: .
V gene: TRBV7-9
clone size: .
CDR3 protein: CASSPPWGEAFF
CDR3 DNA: TGTGCCAGCAGCCCTCCCTGGGGGGAAGCTTTCTTT

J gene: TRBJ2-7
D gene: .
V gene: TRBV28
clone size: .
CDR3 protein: CASSSTTYEQYF
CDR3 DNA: TGTGCCAGCAGTTCAACGACCTACGAGCAGTACTTC

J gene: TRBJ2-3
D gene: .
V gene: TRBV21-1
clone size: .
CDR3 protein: CASSKAKLGQGDQTDTQYF
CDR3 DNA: TGTGCCAGCAGCAAAGCGAAGTTAGGACAGGGGGATCAAACAGATACGCAGTATTTT

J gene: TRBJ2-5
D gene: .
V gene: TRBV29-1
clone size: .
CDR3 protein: CSVGDRREQETQYF
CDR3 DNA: TGCAGCGTTGGGGACCGACGCGAACAAGAGACCCAGTACTTC

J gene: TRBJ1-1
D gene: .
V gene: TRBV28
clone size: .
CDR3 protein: CASSPEGRGNTEAFF
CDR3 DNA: TGTGCCAGCAGTCCTGAAGGACGGGGGAACACTGAAGCTTTCTTT

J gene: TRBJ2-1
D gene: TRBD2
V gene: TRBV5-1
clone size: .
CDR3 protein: CASSLVLAGVREQFF
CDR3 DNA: TGCGCCAGCAGCTTGGTGCTAGCGGGGGTAAGGGAGCAGTTCTTC

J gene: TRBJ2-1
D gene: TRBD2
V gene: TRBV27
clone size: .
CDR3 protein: CASSFGLASHEQFF
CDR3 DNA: TGTGCCAGCAGTTTTGGACTAGCTAGTCATGAGCAGTTCTTC

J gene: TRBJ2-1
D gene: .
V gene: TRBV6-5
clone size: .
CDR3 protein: CASSYSKADDEQFF
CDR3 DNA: TGTGCCAGCAGTTACTCGAAAGCAGACGATGAGCAGTTCTTC

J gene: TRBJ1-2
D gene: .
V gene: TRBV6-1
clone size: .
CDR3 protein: CASSDDPFGYTF
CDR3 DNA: TGTGCCAGCAGTGACGATCCGTTTGGCTACACCTTC

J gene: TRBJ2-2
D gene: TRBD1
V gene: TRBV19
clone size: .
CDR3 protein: CACIRTGQTGELFF
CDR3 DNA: TGTGCCTGCATAAGGACAGGGCAGACCGGGGAGCTGTTTTTT

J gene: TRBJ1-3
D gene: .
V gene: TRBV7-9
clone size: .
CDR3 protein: CASSSRVSGNTIYF
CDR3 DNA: TGTGCCAGCAGCTCCAGGGTCTCTGGAAACACCATATATTTT

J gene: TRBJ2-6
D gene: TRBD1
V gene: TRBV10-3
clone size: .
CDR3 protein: CAISESKGAVNGANVLTF
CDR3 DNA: TGTGCCATCAGTGAGTCCAAGGGGGCTGTAAATGGGGCCAACGTCCTGACTTTC

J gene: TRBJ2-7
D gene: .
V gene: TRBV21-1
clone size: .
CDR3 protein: CASSKRNGRDSYEQYF
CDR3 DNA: TGTGCCAGCAGCAAAAGGAACGGGAGGGACTCCTACGAGCAGTACTTC

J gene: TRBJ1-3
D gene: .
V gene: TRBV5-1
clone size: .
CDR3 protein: CASSLGGWLEVSGNTIYF
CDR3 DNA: TGCGCCAGCAGCTTGGGGGGTTGGCTAGAAGTCTCTGGAAACACCATATATTTT

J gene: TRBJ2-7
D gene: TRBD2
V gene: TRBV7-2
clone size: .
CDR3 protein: CASSLAVSGMWLYEQYF
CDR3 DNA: TGTGCCAGCAGCTTAGCGGTTAGCGGGATGTGGCTCTACGAGCAGTACTTC

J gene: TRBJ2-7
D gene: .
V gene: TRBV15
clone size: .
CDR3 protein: CATSRDLGPYEQYF
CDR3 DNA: TGTGCCACCAGCAGGGACTTGGGTCCCTACGAGCAGTACTTC

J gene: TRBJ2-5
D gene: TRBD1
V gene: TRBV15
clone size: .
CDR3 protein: CATSRDRARQYF
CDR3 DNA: TGTGCCACCAGCAGGGACAGGGCTCGGCAGTACTTC

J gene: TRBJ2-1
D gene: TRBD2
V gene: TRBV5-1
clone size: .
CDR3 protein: CASSPIAGGGYEQFF
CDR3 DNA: TGCGCCAGCAGCCCCATAGCGGGAGGCGGGTATGAGCAGTTCTTC

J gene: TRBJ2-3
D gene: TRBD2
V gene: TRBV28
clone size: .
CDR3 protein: CASSLRLATDTQYF
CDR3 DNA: TGTGCCAGCAGTTTAAGACTAGCGACAGATACGCAGTATTTT

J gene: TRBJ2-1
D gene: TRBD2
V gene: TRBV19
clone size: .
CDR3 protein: CASYLAGRLYNEQFF
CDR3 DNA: TGTGCCAGTTACCTAGCGGGAAGACTCTACAATGAGCAGTTCTTC

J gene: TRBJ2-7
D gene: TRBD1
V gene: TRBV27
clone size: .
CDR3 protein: CASSFFGTGDYEQYF
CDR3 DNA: TGTGCCAGCAGTTTTTTTGGGACAGGTGACTACGAGCAGTACTTC

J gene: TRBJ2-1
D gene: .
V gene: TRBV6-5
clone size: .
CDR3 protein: CASLRDNRNEQFF
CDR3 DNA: TGTGCCAGCCTCCGGGACAACCGCAATGAGCAGTTCTTC

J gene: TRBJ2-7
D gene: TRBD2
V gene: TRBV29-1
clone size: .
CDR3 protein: CSVEDPLAGGSYEQYF
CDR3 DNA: TGCAGCGTTGAAGATCCCCTAGCGGGAGGATCCTACGAGCAGTACTTC

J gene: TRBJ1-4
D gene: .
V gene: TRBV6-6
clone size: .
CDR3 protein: CASSSRLGAGEKLFF
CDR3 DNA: TGTGCCAGCAGTTCTCGACTGGGGGCAGGTGAAAAACTGTTTTTT

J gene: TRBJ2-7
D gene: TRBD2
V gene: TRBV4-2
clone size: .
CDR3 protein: CASSQRAGESYEQYF
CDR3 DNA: TGTGCCAGCAGCCAAAGAGCGGGAGAGTCCTACGAGCAGTACTTC

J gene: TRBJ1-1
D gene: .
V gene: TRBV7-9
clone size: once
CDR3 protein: CASSVYRVQDTEAFF
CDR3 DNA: TGTGCCAGCAGCGTCTACAGGGTCCAGGACACTGAAGCTTTCTTT

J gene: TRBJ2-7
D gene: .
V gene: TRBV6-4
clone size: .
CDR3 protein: CASSDSDPYEQYF
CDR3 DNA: TGTGCCAGCAGTGACTCGGACCCCTACGAGCAGTACTTC

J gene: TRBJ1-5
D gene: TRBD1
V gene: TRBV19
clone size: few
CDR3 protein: CATATGRGQPQHF
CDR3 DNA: TGTGCCACCGCGACAGGGAGAGGCCAGCCCCAGCATTTT

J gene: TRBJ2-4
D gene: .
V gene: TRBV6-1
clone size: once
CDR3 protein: CATLHNNNAKNIQYF
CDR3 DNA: TGTGCCACACTTCACAACAACAATGCCAAAAACATTCAGTACTTC

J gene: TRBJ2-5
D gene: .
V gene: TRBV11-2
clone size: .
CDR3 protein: CASSLGLEQETQYF
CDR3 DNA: TGTGCCAGCAGCTTAGGGCTCGAACAAGAGACCCAGTACTTC

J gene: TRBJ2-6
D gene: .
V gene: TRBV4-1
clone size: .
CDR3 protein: CASNPVESGANVLTF
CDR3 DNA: TGCGCCAGCAACCCTGTGGAATCTGGGGCCAACGTCCTGACTTTC

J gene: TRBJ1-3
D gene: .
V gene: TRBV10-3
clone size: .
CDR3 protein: CAISESRPQSGNTIYF
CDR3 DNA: TGTGCCATCAGTGAGTCGAGACCACAGAGTGGAAACACCATATATTTT

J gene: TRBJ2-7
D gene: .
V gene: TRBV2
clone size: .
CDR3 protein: CASSEPYEQYF
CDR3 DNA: TGTGCCAGCAGTGAACCCTACGAGCAGTACTTC

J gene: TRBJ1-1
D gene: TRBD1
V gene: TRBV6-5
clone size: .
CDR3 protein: CASERGRGTEAFF
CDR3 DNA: TGTGCCAGCGAAAGGGGGCGGGGAACTGAAGCTTTCTTT

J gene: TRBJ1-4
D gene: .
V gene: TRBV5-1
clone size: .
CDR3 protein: CASSTAGNNEKLFF
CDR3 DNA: TGCGCCAGCAGCACTGCAGGGAATAATGAAAAACTGTTTTTT

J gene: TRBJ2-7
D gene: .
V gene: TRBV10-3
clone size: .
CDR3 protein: CAGAPLGGEQYF
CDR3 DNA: TGTGCCGGCGCCCCCCTGGGGGGCGAGCAGTACTTC

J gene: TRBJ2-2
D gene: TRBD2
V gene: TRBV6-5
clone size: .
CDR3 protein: CASSHGPSGSGELFF
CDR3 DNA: TGTGCCAGCAGCCACGGGCCTAGCGGGAGCGGGGAGCTGTTTTTT

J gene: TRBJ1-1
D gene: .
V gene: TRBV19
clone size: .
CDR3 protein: CASSPQGGNTEAFF
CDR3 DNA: TGTGCCAGTAGTCCCCAAGGGGGGAACACTGAAGCTTTCTTT

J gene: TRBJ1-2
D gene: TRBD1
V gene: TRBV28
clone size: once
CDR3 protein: CASSPQGVGYTF
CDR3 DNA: TGTGCCAGCAGTCCGCAGGGGGTTGGCTACACCTTC

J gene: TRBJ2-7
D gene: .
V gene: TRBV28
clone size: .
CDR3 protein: CASSFRGAGNYEQYF
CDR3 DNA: TGTGCCAGCAGTTTTCGTGGCGCGGGGAACTACGAGCAGTACTTC

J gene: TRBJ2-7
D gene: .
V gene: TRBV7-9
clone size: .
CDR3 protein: CASSPKRTTYEQYF
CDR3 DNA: TGTGCCAGCAGCCCGAAGAGGACCACCTACGAGCAGTACTTC

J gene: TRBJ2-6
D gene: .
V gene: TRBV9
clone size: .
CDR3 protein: CASSAPRGSRSGANVLTF
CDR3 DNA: TGTGCCAGCAGCGCCCCGAGGGGCTCCCGCTCTGGGGCCAACGTCCTGACTTTC

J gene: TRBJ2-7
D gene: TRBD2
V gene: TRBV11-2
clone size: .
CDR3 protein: CASSFAAGRAYEQYF
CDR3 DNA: TGTGCCAGCAGCTTTGCTGCCGGGAGGGCCTACGAGCAGTACTTC

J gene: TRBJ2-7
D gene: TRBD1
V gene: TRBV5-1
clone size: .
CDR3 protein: CASTPLGGTGTYEQYF
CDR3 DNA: TGCGCCAGCACCCCGTTGGGGGGGACAGGGACCTACGAGCAGTACTTC